This T cell receptor (beta chain) was sequenced during a study of cytomegalovirus exposure and HLA in healthy donors. V lost 0 bases, J lost 7 bases, and 9 bases lay in between. This CDR3 has 13 residues. The germline V gene has CDR1 SNHLY and CDR2 FYNNEI. Amplification used 60 Vbeta primers and 13 Jbeta primers. Some clones are missing from TCRdb's copy, which holds only in-frame ones; the method was immunoSEQ multiplex PCR. The sample carries 100,000 to 130,000 clones, 77% recorded once. While unrecorded immune exposures were likely, the donors were nominally healthy when sampled. The genes are TRBV2 and TRBJ1-1; D unclear. The source is a male donor in good health and CMV-seronegative. The sequenced material came from PBMCs. The CDR3 loop is CASSEAELFEAFF. As DNA, the CDR3 is TGTGCCAGCAGTGAAGCGGAGCTGTTTGAAGCTTTCTTT.